This note documents a single T cell receptor beta chain sequence. What it binds is unknown. This sample is part of a study of OX40 agonist ivuxolimab in advanced cancers. The study, taken as a whole, reports: CD4+ and CD8+ blood T cells expanded clonally by week 6 at 0.1 to 3.0 mg/kg. Also showing low normalized T-cell clonal expansion were some of the nonresponders.

Samples were taken at baseline and on day 1 of cycles 4 and 7. Some clones are missing from TCRdb's copy, which holds only in-frame ones; the method was immunoSEQ multiplex PCR. The table lists approximately 58,000 clones, 60% to 80% of them singletons, with 2% to 3% in the top ten. Material: CD4+ or CD8+ T cells sorted from blood, obtained in a trial of the OX40 agonist ivuxolimab. The TCR sequence derives from an adult with an advanced solid tumor such as melanoma, head and neck, liver or kidney cancer.

The CDR3: CASRERRPSGEQFF. The DNA for the CDR3 is TGTGCCAGTAGAGAGCGGAGGCCTTCCGGCGAGCAGTTCTTC. The V call is TRBV19, the J call TRBJ2-1; tentative D call: TRBD2 (5 bases). Germline V gene lookup returns CDR1 LNHDA and CDR2 SQIVND (reference sequence). CDR3 length: 14 residues. V shed 6 bases and J shed 10 bases, with 19 bases lying between them.